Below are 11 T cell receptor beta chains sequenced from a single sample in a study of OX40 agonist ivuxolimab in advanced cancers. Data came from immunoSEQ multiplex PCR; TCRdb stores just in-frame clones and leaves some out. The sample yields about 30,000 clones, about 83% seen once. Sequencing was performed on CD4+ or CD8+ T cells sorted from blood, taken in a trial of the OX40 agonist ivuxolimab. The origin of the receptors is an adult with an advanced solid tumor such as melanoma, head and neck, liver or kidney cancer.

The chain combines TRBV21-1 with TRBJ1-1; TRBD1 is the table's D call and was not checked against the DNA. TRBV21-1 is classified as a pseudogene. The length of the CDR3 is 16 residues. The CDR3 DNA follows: TGTGCCAGCAGATCGATAATAGACACAATTCGCACTGAAGCTTTCTTT. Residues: CASRSIIDTIRTEAFF.

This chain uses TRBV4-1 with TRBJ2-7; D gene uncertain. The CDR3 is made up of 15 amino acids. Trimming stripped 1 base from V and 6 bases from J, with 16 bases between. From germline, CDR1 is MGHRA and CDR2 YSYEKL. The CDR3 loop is CASSQVGNSYLEQYF. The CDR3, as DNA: TGCGCCAGCAGCCAAGTAGGTAACAGCTACCTCGAGCAGTACTTC.

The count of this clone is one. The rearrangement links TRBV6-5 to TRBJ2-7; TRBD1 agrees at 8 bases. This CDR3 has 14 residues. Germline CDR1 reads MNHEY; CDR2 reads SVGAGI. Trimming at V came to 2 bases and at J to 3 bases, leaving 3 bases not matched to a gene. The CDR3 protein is CASSYGDRFYEQYF. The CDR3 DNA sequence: TGTGCCAGCAGTTACGGGGACAGGTTCTACGAGCAGTACTTC.

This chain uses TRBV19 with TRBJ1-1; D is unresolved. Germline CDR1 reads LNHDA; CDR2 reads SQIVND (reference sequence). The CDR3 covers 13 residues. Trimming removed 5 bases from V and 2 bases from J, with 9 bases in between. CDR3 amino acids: CASSFSTNTEAFF. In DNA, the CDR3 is TGTGCCAGTAGTTTCTCAACCAACACTGAAGCTTTCTTT.

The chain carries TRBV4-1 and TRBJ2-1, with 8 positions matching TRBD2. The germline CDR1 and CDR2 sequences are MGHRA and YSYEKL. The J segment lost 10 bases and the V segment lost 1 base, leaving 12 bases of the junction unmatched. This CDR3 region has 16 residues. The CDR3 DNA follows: TGCGCCAGCAGCCAAGGAGGGACTAGTCCCGATTGGGAGCAGTTCTTC. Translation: CASSQGGTSPDWEQFF.

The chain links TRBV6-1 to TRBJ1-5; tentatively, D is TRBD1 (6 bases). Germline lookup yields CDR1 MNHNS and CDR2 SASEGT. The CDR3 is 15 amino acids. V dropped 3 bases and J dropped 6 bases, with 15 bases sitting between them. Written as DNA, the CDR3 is TGTGCCAGCAGTGATAGATCCTCAGGGGTTCAGCCCCAGCATTTT. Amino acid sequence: CASSDRSSGVQPQHF.

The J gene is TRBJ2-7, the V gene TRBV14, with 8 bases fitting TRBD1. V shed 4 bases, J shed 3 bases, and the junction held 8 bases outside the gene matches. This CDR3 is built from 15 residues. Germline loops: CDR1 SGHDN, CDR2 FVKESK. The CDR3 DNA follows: TGTGCCAGCAGCCCCACCGGCAGGGGGCTCTACGAGCAGTACTTC. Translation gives CASSPTGRGLYEQYF.

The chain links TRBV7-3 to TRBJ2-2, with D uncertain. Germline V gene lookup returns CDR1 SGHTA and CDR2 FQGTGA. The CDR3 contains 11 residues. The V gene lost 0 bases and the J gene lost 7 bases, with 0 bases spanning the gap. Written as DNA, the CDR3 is TGTGCCAGCAGCTTAACCGGGGAGCTGTTTTTT. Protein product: CASSLTGELFF.

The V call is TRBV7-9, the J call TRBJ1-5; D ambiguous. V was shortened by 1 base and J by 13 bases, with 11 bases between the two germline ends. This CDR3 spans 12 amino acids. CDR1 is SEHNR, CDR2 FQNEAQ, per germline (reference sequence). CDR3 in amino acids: CASSLDATLQHF. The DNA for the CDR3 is TGTGCCAGCAGCTTAGACGCGACCTTACAGCATTTT. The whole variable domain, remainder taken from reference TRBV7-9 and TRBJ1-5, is DTGVSQNPRHKITKRGQNVTFRCDPISEHNRLYWYRQTLGQGPEFLTYFQNEAQLEKSRLLSDRFSAERPKGSFSTLEIQRTEQGDSAMYLCASSLDATLQHFGDGTRLSIL.

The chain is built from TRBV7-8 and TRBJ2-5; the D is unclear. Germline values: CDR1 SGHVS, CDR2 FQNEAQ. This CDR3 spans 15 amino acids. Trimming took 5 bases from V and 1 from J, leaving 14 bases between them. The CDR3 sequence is CASSDPPGSQETQYF. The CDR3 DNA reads TGTGCCAGCAGCGACCCCCCGGGCAGCCAAGAGACCCAGTACTTC.

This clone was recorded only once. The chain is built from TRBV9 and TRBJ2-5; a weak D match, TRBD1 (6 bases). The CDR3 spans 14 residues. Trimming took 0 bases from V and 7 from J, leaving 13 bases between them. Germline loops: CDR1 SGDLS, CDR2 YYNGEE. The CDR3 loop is CASSVAQIGGTQYF. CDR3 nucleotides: TGTGCCAGCAGCGTAGCCCAAATAGGGGGGACCCAGTACTTC.